A selection of T cell receptor beta chains follows, all from one sample in a study of cytomegalovirus exposure and HLA in healthy donors. Measured with immunoSEQ multiplex PCR; TCRdb has only the in-frame clones, and not every one. The sample lists about 200,000 clones; around 75% were seen once. The sample taken for sequencing was PBMCs. These receptors all come from a male donor in good health and CMV-seropositive. CDR3s include the opening cysteine and the closing phenylalanine or tryptophan. Each record gives: V gene, clone size, D gene, J gene, CDR3 DNA, CDR3 protein. D genes are given only for firm matches. Not every row has a clone size; where given, it reads once, few, many or a size class.

V: TRBV6-5
size: .
D: .
J: TRBJ1-1
DNA: TGTGCCAGCAGTTACTCGATTCAGGGATTCGGCACTGAAGCTTTCTTT
CDR3: CASSYSIQGFGTEAFF

V: TRBV4-3
size: .
D: .
J: TRBJ1-2
DNA: TGCGCCAGCAGCCAAGACTGGACAGACAACTATGGCTACACCTTC
CDR3: CASSQDWTDNYGYTF

V: TRBV5-4
size: .
D: TRBD1
J: TRBJ2-2
DNA: TGTGCCAGCAGCCTCTACCCGGGACAGGGGGTTAACGGGGAGCTGTTTTTT
CDR3: CASSLYPGQGVNGELFF

V: TRBV19
size: .
D: TRBD1
J: TRBJ1-3
DNA: TGTGCCAGTAGTATGACAGGGATCGGAAACACCATATATTTT
CDR3: CASSMTGIGNTIYF

V: TRBV10-2
size: once
D: .
J: TRBJ1-5
DNA: TGCGCCAGCAGTGAGTTGGTTGGGACAAGCAATCAGCCCCAGCATTTT
CDR3: CASSELVGTSNQPQHF

V: TRBV25-1
size: .
D: TRBD2
J: TRBJ2-1
DNA: TGTGCCAGCAGTGCCCTTATGACTAGCGGATACAATGAGCAGTTCTTC
CDR3: CASSALMTSGYNEQFF

V: TRBV7-8
size: .
D: .
J: TRBJ1-3
DNA: TGTGCCAGCAGCGCCCTCGCGACAGTAAACACCATATATTTT
CDR3: CASSALATVNTIYF

V: TRBV27
size: .
D: TRBD2
J: TRBJ2-7
DNA: TGTGCCAGCAGTTTCAAGGGAGGGGAGTCCTACGAGCAGTACTTC
CDR3: CASSFKGGESYEQYF

V: TRBV7-9
size: few
D: .
J: TRBJ1-4
DNA: TGTGCCAGCAGCTCCTGGACGGGAGGGGCGAGCGAAAAACTGTTTTTT
CDR3: CASSSWTGGASEKLFF

V: TRBV5-1
size: once
D: .
J: TRBJ2-2
DNA: TGCGCCAGCAGCTCCCAGGGCGGGGAGCTGTTTTTT
CDR3: CASSSQGGELFF

V: TRBV27
size: .
D: .
J: TRBJ2-7
DNA: TGTGCCAGCAGTTTTTTCAAGGACAGCTACGAGCAGTACTTC
CDR3: CASSFFKDSYEQYF

V: TRBV11-2
size: .
D: TRBD1
J: TRBJ1-2
DNA: TGTGCCAGCAGCTGGGACAGGGACAACTATGGCTACACCTTC
CDR3: CASSWDRDNYGYTF

V: TRBV7-3
size: .
D: TRBD1
J: TRBJ2-2
DNA: TGTGCCAGCAGCTTATATCCCGGGACAGGGGCTACCGGGGAGCTGTTTTTT
CDR3: CASSLYPGTGATGELFF

V: TRBV18
size: .
D: .
J: TRBJ1-5
DNA: TGTGCCAGCTCGCCCAGGGGTCTGAGCAATCAGCCCCAGCATTTT
CDR3: CASSPRGLSNQPQHF

V: TRBV20-1
size: .
D: .
J: TRBJ1-2
DNA: TGCAGTGCTACGACAGGACGATACACCTTC
CDR3: CSATTGRYTF

V: TRBV7-8
size: .
D: .
J: TRBJ1-5
DNA: TGTGCCAGCAGCAAAGAAAGCCAGGGGATTCAGCCCCAGCATTTT
CDR3: CASSKESQGIQPQHF

V: TRBV19
size: .
D: .
J: TRBJ1-2
DNA: TGTGCCAGTAGCCCCAGGGGCAAGTATTATGGCTACACCTTC
CDR3: CASSPRGKYYGYTF

V: TRBV2
size: .
D: .
J: TRBJ2-7
DNA: TGTGCCAGCAGTGAATTTGTCACAGGGATTAACTACGAGCAGTACTTC
CDR3: CASSEFVTGINYEQYF

V: TRBV28
size: .
D: .
J: TRBJ1-4
DNA: TGTGCCAGCAGCCGGCCGAGGGGGAAACTGTTTTTT
CDR3: CASSRPRGKLFF

V: TRBV19
size: .
D: .
J: TRBJ2-1
DNA: TGTGCCAGTAGTAAGGGGGGGTCCTACAATGAGCAGTTCTTC
CDR3: CASSKGGSYNEQFF

V: TRBV5-5
size: few
D: TRBD2
J: TRBJ2-5
DNA: TGTGCCAGCAGCTACCGGACTAGCGGTATCCAAGAGACCCAGTACTTC
CDR3: CASSYRTSGIQETQYF

V: TRBV6-6
size: .
D: .
J: TRBJ1-2
DNA: TGTGCCAGCTTGGGGCAGATTTTTGGGGGCTACACCTTC
CDR3: CASLGQIFGGYTF

V: TRBV30
size: once
D: TRBD1
J: TRBJ1-2
DNA: TGTGCCTGGAGACCCGGTAGGGGGCTGGCCGCGCGGTATGGCTACACCTTC
CDR3: CAWRPGRGLAARYGYTF

V: TRBV19
size: .
D: TRBD2
J: TRBJ2-7
DNA: TGTGCCAGTAGTGGCCGGAACGGGAGGGTAAGCGAGCAGTACTTC
CDR3: CASSGRNGRVSEQYF

V: TRBV5-4
size: .
D: TRBD2
J: TRBJ2-2
DNA: TGTGCCAGCAGCTCCCTAGCGGGGGGGAACACCGGGGAGCTGTTTTTT
CDR3: CASSSLAGGNTGELFF

V: TRBV19
size: .
D: .
J: TRBJ2-1
DNA: TGTGCCAGTAGAGTGTGGGGGCAGGGGAGCTCCCTTAAGCAGTTCTTC
CDR3: CASRVWGQGSSLKQFF

V: TRBV5-4
size: .
D: TRBD2
J: TRBJ2-3
DNA: TGTGCCAGCAGCTTGGAGCGGGAAAGCACAGATACGCAGTATTTT
CDR3: CASSLERESTDTQYF

V: TRBV7-2
size: .
D: .
J: TRBJ1-1
DNA: TGTGCCAGCAGACCCCTAAGGAACACTGAAGCTTTCTTT
CDR3: CASRPLRNTEAFF

V: TRBV10-3
size: once
D: .
J: TRBJ1-2
DNA: TGTGCCATCAGGAGACAGGACTATGGCTACACCTTC
CDR3: CAIRRQDYGYTF

V: TRBV7-2
size: .
D: .
J: TRBJ2-3
DNA: TGTGCCAGCAGCCCGGACAGCACTACAGATACGCAGTATTTT
CDR3: CASSPDSTTDTQYF

V: TRBV5-1
size: .
D: TRBD1
J: TRBJ1-1
DNA: TGCGCCAGCAGCTCGGGGGACAGACATTCGAGGGGGAACACTGAAGCTTTCTTT
CDR3: CASSSGDRHSRGNTEAFF

V: TRBV6-5
size: .
D: .
J: TRBJ2-7
DNA: TGTGCCAGCAGTTCAGGGAACGTATACGAGCAGTACTTC
CDR3: CASSSGNVYEQYF

V: TRBV28
size: .
D: .
J: TRBJ2-5
DNA: TGTGCCAGCAGCCTTGACAGAGTTGAACAAGAGACCCAGTACTTC
CDR3: CASSLDRVEQETQYF

V: TRBV4-1
size: .
D: TRBD2
J: TRBJ2-1
DNA: TGCGCCAGCAGCCACCTTAACGGACTAGACAATGAGCAGTTCTTC
CDR3: CASSHLNGLDNEQFF

V: TRBV27
size: .
D: TRBD2
J: TRBJ2-1
DNA: TGTGCCAGCAGAATTGGGACTAGCGGTAACAATGAGCAGTTCTTC
CDR3: CASRIGTSGNNEQFF

V: TRBV11-1
size: few
D: .
J: TRBJ2-1
DNA: TGTGCCAGCAGCTTAAGATGGAGCGATGAGCAGTTCTTC
CDR3: CASSLRWSDEQFF

V: TRBV27
size: .
D: .
J: TRBJ2-2
DNA: TGTGCCAGGACGACGGGGTCGCTGTTTTTT
CDR3: CARTTGSLFF

V: TRBV19
size: .
D: TRBD1
J: TRBJ1-5
DNA: TGTGCCAGTAGTATAGTAATACAGGGGAATCAGCCCCAGCATTTT
CDR3: CASSIVIQGNQPQHF

V: TRBV5-1
size: few
D: .
J: TRBJ1-6
DNA: TGCGCCAGCAGCCCTGTCCTTCATCAAAGCGGTTCACCCCTCCACTTT
CDR3: CASSPVLHQSGSPLHF

V: TRBV4-3
size: .
D: .
J: TRBJ1-2
DNA: TGCGCCAGCAGCCAGACACGGAATTCAGGTGGCTACACCTTC
CDR3: CASSQTRNSGGYTF

V: TRBV6-5
size: .
D: .
J: TRBJ1-1
DNA: TGTGCCAGCAGATCCGGTCCGCCGGGGACTGAAGCTTTCTTT
CDR3: CASRSGPPGTEAFF

V: TRBV11-2
size: once
D: .
J: TRBJ2-2
DNA: TGTGCCAGCGCCCTGGACATCGCGAACACCGGGGAGCTGTTTTTT
CDR3: CASALDIANTGELFF

V: TRBV7-9
size: .
D: .
J: TRBJ2-7
DNA: TGTTCCAGCAGCCCGGGACACGCTCTCTACGAGCAGTACTTC
CDR3: CSSSPGHALYEQYF

V: TRBV19
size: .
D: .
J: TRBJ1-2
DNA: TGTGCCAGTAGTGTGGCCTCCTATGGCTACACCTTC
CDR3: CASSVASYGYTF

V: TRBV28
size: .
D: TRBD1
J: TRBJ2-7
DNA: TGTGCCAGCAGTTTTCCCAGGTGGGGACAGGCCACAGGGGAGCAGTACTTC
CDR3: CASSFPRWGQATGEQYF

V: TRBV15
size: few
D: TRBD2
J: TRBJ2-2
DNA: TGTGCCACCAGCAGAGTGGGGATAGGTGCGGGGGCCGGGGAGCTGTTTTTT
CDR3: CATSRVGIGAGAGELFF

V: TRBV30
size: .
D: TRBD2
J: TRBJ2-4
DNA: TGTGCCTGGACGGCGGGAGGAAACATTCAGTACTTC
CDR3: CAWTAGGNIQYF

V: TRBV7-2
size: .
D: TRBD2
J: TRBJ2-1
DNA: TGTGCCAGCAGCCCTATTCTAGCGGGGTCTTCCTACAATGAGCAGTTCTTC
CDR3: CASSPILAGSSYNEQFF

V: TRBV5-8
size: .
D: .
J: TRBJ2-1
DNA: TGTGCCAGCAGCTTGGGCGGCCATGAGCAGTTCTTC
CDR3: CASSLGGHEQFF

V: TRBV9
size: once
D: TRBD1
J: TRBJ1-1
DNA: TGTGCCAGCAGCGTGGCCGCCGGGACAGGTATATTGAGGACTGAAGCTTTCTTT
CDR3: CASSVAAGTGILRTEAFF

V: TRBV10-3
size: .
D: .
J: TRBJ1-1
DNA: TGTGCCATCAGTGAGTCAATGTACGGGACACCATTGAACACTGAAGCTTTCTTT
CDR3: CAISESMYGTPLNTEAFF

V: TRBV5-1
size: few
D: TRBD1
J: TRBJ1-4
DNA: TGCGCCAGCAATGGGGGACAGAATGAAAAACTGTTTTTT
CDR3: CASNGGQNEKLFF

V: TRBV7-9
size: .
D: TRBD2
J: TRBJ2-7
DNA: TGTTCCAGCAGCCCTCCGATTAGCGGGAGGCCCGGCGAGCAGTACTTC
CDR3: CSSSPPISGRPGEQYF

V: TRBV5-1
size: .
D: .
J: TRBJ2-7
DNA: TGCGCCAGCAGCTTGGCGGTGGACAGCTCCTACGAGCAGCACTTC
CDR3: CASSLAVDSSYEQHF

V: TRBV5-4
size: .
D: .
J: TRBJ1-1
DNA: TGTGCCAGCAGCTTGACGGGGAACACTGAAGCTTTCTTT
CDR3: CASSLTGNTEAFF

V: TRBV14
size: .
D: .
J: TRBJ2-7
DNA: TGTGCCAGCAGCCTATCCCACGAGCAGTACTTC
CDR3: CASSLSHEQYF

V: TRBV18
size: .
D: .
J: TRBJ1-1
DNA: TGTGCCAGCTCCCCGTTTGGGGGCCCGAACACTGAAGCTTTCTTT
CDR3: CASSPFGGPNTEAFF

V: TRBV2
size: .
D: TRBD1
J: TRBJ2-7
DNA: TGTGCCAGCACCAAGGGACAGGGACTTTCCTACGAGCAGTACTTC
CDR3: CASTKGQGLSYEQYF

V: TRBV19
size: .
D: TRBD1
J: TRBJ2-2
DNA: TGTGCCAGTAGTATCCAAGGGGGCGCAGTCGGGGAGCTGTTTTTT
CDR3: CASSIQGGAVGELFF

V: TRBV18
size: few
D: TRBD2
J: TRBJ2-1
DNA: TGTGCCAGCTCACTAACCTACGGAGCGGGGGCTTACAATGAGCAGTTCTTC
CDR3: CASSLTYGAGAYNEQFF